The entry below describes one T cell receptor beta chain. The entry originates in a study of blood T cell repertoires in COVID-19. Study summary: Collection of acute and convalescent COVID-19 samples took place in the United States, Italy and Spain. T cells, B-cell-depleted T cells, or PBMCs supplied cDNA or gDNA.

In the authors' workflow: Reference gene primers were amplified, and this amplification served to estimate nucleated cell counts. Profiled with immunoSEQ multiplex PCR; TCRdb holds only in-frame clones, not every one. The DNA gave D and trimming, while V, J and clone size come from that table. The table has 200,000 or so clones, 86% seen once; the top ten hold 3.5% to 4.5%. V was cut by 2 bases and J by 5 bases, with 6 bases left in between. The CDR3 loop spans 13 amino acids. From germline, CDR1 is MGHRA and CDR2 YSYEKL. Sequenced sample: PBMCs or T cells enriched from blood (not recorded which). This clonotype was sampled from a woman in her thirties or forties with acute COVID-19. This rearrangement joins TRBV4-1 to TRBJ2-2; D remains ambiguous. As DNA, the CDR3 is TGCGCCAGCAGCCAAATGCAGACCGGGGAGCTGTTTTTT. Amino acid sequence: CASSQMQTGELFF.